This T cell receptor (beta chain) derives from a study of blood T cell repertoires in COVID-19. Study details: Acute and convalescent COVID-19 samples came from the United States, Italy and Spain.

From germline, CDR1 is LNHNV and CDR2 YYDKDF (reference sequence). The CDR3 loop spans 14 amino acids. On this clone: One end of the junction fails to match germline, which may point to a read error.

Per the study methods: By means of reference gene primer amplification, nucleated cell counts were estimated. The repertoire was sequenced with immunoSEQ multiplex PCR; TCRdb's copy has only in-frame clones and lacks some. The DNA gave D and trimming, while V, J and clone size come from that table. There are around 430,000 clones in the sample; more than 75% occur only once, and about 9.4% lies in the top ten. Enrolled through a virtual design, the participants were between roughly 18 and 100 years of age and came from fewer than 30 US areas. Before being deemed recovered, Cohort 3 donors had two negative PCRs, clearance, or symptom resolution.

The genes are TRBV15 and TRBJ1-5; D uncertain. Sequencing was done on a sample of PBMCs or T cells enriched from blood (not recorded which). The source is a woman in her forties or fifties who had recovered from COVID-19. The CDR3 is CASSTGYSNQPQHF. The CDR3, as DNA: TGTGCCAGCAGCACGGGATATAGCAATCAGCCCCAGCATTTT.